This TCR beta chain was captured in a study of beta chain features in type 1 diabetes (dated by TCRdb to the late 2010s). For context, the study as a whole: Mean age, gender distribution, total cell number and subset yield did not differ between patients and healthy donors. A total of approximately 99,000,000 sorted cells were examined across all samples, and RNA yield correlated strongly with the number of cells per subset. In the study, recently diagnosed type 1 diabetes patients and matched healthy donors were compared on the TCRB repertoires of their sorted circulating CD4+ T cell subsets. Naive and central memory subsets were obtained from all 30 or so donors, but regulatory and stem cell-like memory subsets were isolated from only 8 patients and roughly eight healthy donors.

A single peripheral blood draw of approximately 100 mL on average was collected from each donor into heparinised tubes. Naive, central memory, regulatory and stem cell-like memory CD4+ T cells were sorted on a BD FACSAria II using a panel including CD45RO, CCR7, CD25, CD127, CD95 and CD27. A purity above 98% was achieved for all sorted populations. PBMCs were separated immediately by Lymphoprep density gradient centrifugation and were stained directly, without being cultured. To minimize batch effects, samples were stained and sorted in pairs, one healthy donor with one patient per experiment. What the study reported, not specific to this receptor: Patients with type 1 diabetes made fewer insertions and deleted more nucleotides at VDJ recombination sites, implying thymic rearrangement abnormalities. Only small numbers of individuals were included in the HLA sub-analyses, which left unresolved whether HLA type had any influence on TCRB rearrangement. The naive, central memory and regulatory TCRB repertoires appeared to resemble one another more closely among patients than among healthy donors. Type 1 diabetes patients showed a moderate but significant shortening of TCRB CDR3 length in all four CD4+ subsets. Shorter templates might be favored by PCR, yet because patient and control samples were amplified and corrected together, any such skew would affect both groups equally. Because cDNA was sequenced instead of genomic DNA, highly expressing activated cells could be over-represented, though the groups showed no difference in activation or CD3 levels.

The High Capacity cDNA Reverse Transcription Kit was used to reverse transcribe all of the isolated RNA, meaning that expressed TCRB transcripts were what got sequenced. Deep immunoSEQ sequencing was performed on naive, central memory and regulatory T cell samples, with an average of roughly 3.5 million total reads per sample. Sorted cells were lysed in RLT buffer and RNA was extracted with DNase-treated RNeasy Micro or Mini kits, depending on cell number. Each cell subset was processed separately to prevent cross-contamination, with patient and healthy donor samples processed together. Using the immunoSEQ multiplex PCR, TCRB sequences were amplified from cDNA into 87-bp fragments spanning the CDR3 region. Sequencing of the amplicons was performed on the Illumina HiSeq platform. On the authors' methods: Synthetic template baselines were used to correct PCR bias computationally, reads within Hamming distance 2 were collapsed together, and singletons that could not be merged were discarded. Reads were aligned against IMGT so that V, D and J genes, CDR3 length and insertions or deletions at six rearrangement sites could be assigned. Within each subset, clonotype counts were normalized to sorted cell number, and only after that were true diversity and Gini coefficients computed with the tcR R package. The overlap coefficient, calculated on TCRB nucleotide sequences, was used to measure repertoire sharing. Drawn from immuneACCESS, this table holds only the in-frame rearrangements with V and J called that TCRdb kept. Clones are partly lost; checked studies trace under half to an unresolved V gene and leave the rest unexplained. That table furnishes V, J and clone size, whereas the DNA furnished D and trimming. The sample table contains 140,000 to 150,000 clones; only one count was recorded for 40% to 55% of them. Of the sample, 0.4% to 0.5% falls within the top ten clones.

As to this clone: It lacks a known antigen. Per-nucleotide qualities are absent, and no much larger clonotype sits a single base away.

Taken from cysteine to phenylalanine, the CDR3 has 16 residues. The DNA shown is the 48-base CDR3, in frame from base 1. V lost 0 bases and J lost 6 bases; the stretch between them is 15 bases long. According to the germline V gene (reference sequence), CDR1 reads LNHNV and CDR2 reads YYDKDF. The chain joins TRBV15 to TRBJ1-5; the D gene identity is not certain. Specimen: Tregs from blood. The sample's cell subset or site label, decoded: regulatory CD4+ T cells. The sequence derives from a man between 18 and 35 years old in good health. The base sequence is TGTGCCACCAGCAGAGATTCCGCCGCCCCAGGTCAGCCCCAGCATTTT. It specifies CATSRDSAAPGQPQHF.